One and the same sample provided the 32 T cell receptor beta chains below, sequenced in a study of blood T cells in healthy people across ages. A second PCR, run for about 6 to 12 cycles, used a sample-barcoded 5' primer plus a J-beta primer mix. MiXCR, run by TCRdb on the 5' RACE reads, gives a single entry per CDR3 protein. The sample lists 750,000 to 950,000 distinct CDR3 sequences; roughly 25% were seen once. The sample also formed part of further work on T cells of mothers and their children.

Input material: blood. These receptors were collected from a boy aged 5-17 years in good health.

This clonotype was seen more than once but under ten times. This chain links TRBV2 with TRBJ1-1; D is perhaps TRBD1 (6 bases). Per germline, CDR1 SNHLY and CDR2 FYNNEI. Trimming left V 6 bases short and J 3 bases short, with 14 bases between. The CDR3 consists of 14 residues. The CDR3 bases are TGTGCCAGCAGGTCGCGACAGGTTTACACTGAAGCTTTCTTT. Its translation is CASRSRQVYTEAFF.

The chain combines TRBV12-3 or TRBV12-4 with TRBJ1-4; D uncertain. V was pared by 8 bases and J by 5 bases, with 12 bases between. The CDR3 length is 13 residues. CDR3 protein: CASSWTQNEKLFF. The CDR3, as DNA: TGTGCCAGCTCCTGGACTCAGAATGAAAAACTGTTTTTT.

The J gene is TRBJ1-2, the V gene TRBV5-6, with a tentative D call TRBD1 (5 bases). V shed 1 base and J shed 7 bases, with 11 bases lying between them. Germline lookup yields CDR1 SGHDT and CDR2 YYEEEE. The CDR3 loop spans 13 amino acids. The CDR3 nucleotides are TGTGCCAGCAGCTTGTGGGGGTCCGGTGGCTACACCTTC. This translates into CASSLWGSGGYTF.

This chain joins TRBV27 and TRBJ2-4; D is perhaps TRBD1 (6 bases). V was pared by 8 bases and J by 9 bases, with 20 bases between. There are 14 residues in the CDR3. Germline CDR1 reads MNHEY; CDR2 reads SMNVEV (reference sequence). The CDR3 bases are TGTGCCAGCGGAACGGGCCAGGGGTGGATCATTCAGTACTTC. Encoded protein: CASGTGQGWIIQYF.

This clonotype was seen only a few times. The chain employs TRBV7-2 and TRBJ2-7; possible D gene TRBD2, 5 bases. The V end was cut by 1 base, the J end by 4 bases, with 14 bases between. The CDR3 extends over 15 amino acids. Germline V CDR1 and CDR2: SGHTA, FQGNSA. The CDR3 protein is CASSLEDSPFYEQYF. The CDR3 region has the DNA TGTGCCAGCAGCTTAGAGGACTCCCCTTTTTACGAGCAGTACTTC.

The genes are TRBV20-1 and TRBJ2-1, with D unresolved. Trimming took off 5 bases at V and 0 bases at J, with 14 bases between the two ends. The CDR3 sequence is 15 residues long. Germline assignment: CDR1 DFQATT and CDR2 SNEGSKA (reference sequence). This CDR3 reads CSALRLASSYNEQFF. DNA of the CDR3: TGCAGTGCTCTACGACTCGCTAGCTCCTACAATGAGCAGTTCTTC.

The chain links TRBV3-1 to TRBJ2-3, with a tentative D call TRBD2 (7 bases). V gave up 4 bases and J gave up 4 bases, with 15 bases separating them. The CDR3 sequence is 15 residues long. CDR1 and CDR2 from the germline V gene are LGHDT and YNNKEL (reference sequence). The CDR3, as DNA: TGTGCCAGCAGCCGAAGGGGGGGCGTAGCAGATACGCAGTATTTT. This sequence encodes CASSRRGGVADTQYF.

This clonotype was detected only a few times. This chain joins TRBV21-1 and TRBJ2-5; the table's D gene call, TRBD2, was not cross checked with the DNA. The J call could be wrong; TRBJ2-7 is a better fit for the DNA end. TRBV21-1 is annotated as a pseudogene. CDR3 length equals 17 residues. CDR3: CASSKVALAVDSYEQYF. The CDR3 DNA sequence: TGTGCCAGCAGCAAAGTTGCCCTAGCGGTAGATTCCTACGAGCAGTACTTC.

This clonotype was seen only a few times. The chain carries TRBV18 and TRBJ2-5; D unresolved. The CDR3 is made up of 13 amino acids. Germline V gives CDR1 KGHSH, CDR2 LQKENI. V dropped 3 bases and J dropped 0 bases, with 5 bases sitting between them. CDR3 residues: CASSPQNQETQYF. The CDR3 DNA reads TGTGCCAGCTCACCGCAGAACCAAGAGACCCAGTACTTC.

J is TRBJ2-2 and V is TRBV12-3 or TRBV12-4; tentative D call: TRBD2 (6 bases). Deletions cut 4 bases from V and 3 bases from J, with 12 bases between. The CDR3 runs 15 residues. In nucleotides, the CDR3 is TGTGCCAGCAGTTATGGCGGGGCGCACACCGGGGAGCTGTTTTTT. It yields the protein CASSYGGAHTGELFF.

This clonotype has a handful of counts. This sequence joins TRBV4-1 and TRBJ2-2, with TRBD1 matching over 8 bases. V lost 2 bases and J lost 7; bases outside the gene matches: 3. The CDR3 sequence is 14 residues long. Per germline, CDR1 MGHRA and CDR2 YSYEKL. Here the CDR3 reads CASSQRTGIGELFF. CDR3 nucleotide sequence: TGCGCCAGCAGCCAACGGACAGGGATCGGGGAGCTGTTTTTT.

The rearrangement joins TRBV10-3 to TRBJ2-4; no clear D. The CDR3 runs to 12 residues. Germline CDR1 ENHRY, CDR2 SYGVKD. Trimming pared 9 bases from V and 6 bases from J, leaving 12 bases between. CDR3 region: CAMPSRGNIQYF. The CDR3 region has the DNA TGTGCCATGCCTTCCAGAGGAAACATTCAGTACTTC.

The V call is TRBV12-3 or TRBV12-4, the J call TRBJ2-1; TRBD2 matches at 14 bases. The CDR3 has 15 amino acids. The junction had 7 bases not matched to a gene; V was cut back by 6 bases and J by 9 bases. CDR3 protein: CASSTGLAGVGEQFF. The CDR3 coding sequence is TGTGCCAGCAGCACGGGACTAGCGGGGGTGGGTGAGCAGTTCTTC.

This clonotype was observed a single time. The genes are TRBV18 and TRBJ2-2, with D hard to call. Germline V gene sequence: CDR1 KGHSH, CDR2 LQKENI. The CDR3 totals 14 residues. Trimming cost V 3 bases and J 5 bases, with 10 bases left between them. The DNA of the CDR3 is TGTGCCAGCTCACCTCAGCAAGGAACCGGGGAGCTGTTTTTT. It specifies CASSPQQGTGELFF.

This clonotype has only a few counts. The V call is TRBV12-5, the J call TRBJ2-1; D possibly uses TRBD1 or TRBD2 (6 bases each). The CDR3 is 14 amino acids. The germline V gene encodes CDR1 LGHNT and CDR2 FRNRAP. The V and J ends lost 7 bases and 6 bases respectively, with 16 bases between them. This chain's CDR3 is CASDHGGRVNEQFF. Written as DNA, the CDR3 is TGTGCTAGTGACCATGGGGGGCGGGTCAATGAGCAGTTCTTC. Using reference TRBV12-5 and TRBJ2-1 for the parts outside the CDR3, the full variable domain is DARVTQTPRHKVTEMGQEVTMRCQPILGHNTVFWYRQTMMQGLELLAYFRNRAPLDDSGMPKDRFSAEMPDATLATLKIQPSEPRDSAVYFCASDHGGRVNEQFFGPGTRLTVL.

This clonotype was counted only a few times. V gene TRBV20-1 combines with J gene TRBJ2-1; maybe TRBD2 (5 bases). V was shortened by 5 bases and J by 0 bases, with 17 bases between the two germline ends. The CDR3 spans 16 residues. In germline, CDR1 is DFQATT, CDR2 SNEGSKA (reference sequence). DNA for the CDR3: TGCAGTGCTTCCCGGGCAAGCGGTAGCTCCTACAATGAGCAGTTCTTC. This translates into CSASRASGSSYNEQFF.

This clonotype has only a few counts. The V and J genes are TRBV10-3 and TRBJ2-5; the D gene is possibly TRBD2 (5 bases). TRBJ2-1 explains the end of the DNA better; the J call may be wrong. In germline, CDR1 is ENHRY, CDR2 SYGVKD. The length of the CDR3 is 11 residues. The CDR3 nucleotides read TGTGCCGTTTCCATAGCGAATGAGCAGTTCTTC. Translation: CAVSIANEQFF.

The chain carries TRBV28 and TRBJ2-2; TRBD2 is a possible D gene (5 bases). CDR1 and CDR2 (germline): MDHEN, SYDVKM. V was clipped by 3 bases and J by 7 bases, with 12 bases between them. The CDR3 spans 14 residues. CDR3 sequence: CASSFQGSRGELFF. DNA of the CDR3: TGTGCCAGCAGTTTTCAAGGGAGCCGCGGGGAGCTGTTTTTT.

This clonotype came up many times. The chain recombines TRBV10-2 with TRBJ2-1; D unresolved. In germline, CDR1 is WSHSY, CDR2 SAAADI. The ends were cut back, 8 bases at V and 6 bases at J, with 8 bases in the middle. The CDR3 sequence is 11 residues long. This CDR3 is CASRSANEQFF. CDR3 bases: TGCGCCAGCCGGTCAGCCAATGAGCAGTTCTTC.

The J gene is TRBJ2-3, the V gene TRBV5-1, with D uncertain. The CDR3 is 15 residues long. V dropped 4 bases and J dropped 8 bases, with 20 bases sitting between them. Germline V CDR1 and CDR2: SGHRS, YFSETQ. In nucleotides, the CDR3 is TGCGCCAGCAGCAGGGAATCGTTCTCGTTTGGTACGCAGTATTTT. Protein product: CASSRESFSFGTQYF.

This clonotype was counted once. The rearrangement joins TRBV5-1 to TRBJ2-1; 13 positions match TRBD2. Germline assignment: CDR1 SGHRS and CDR2 YFSETQ. The trim removed 0 bases at V and 7 bases at J, leaving 10 bases unmatched. This CDR3 spans 18 amino acids. CDR3 sequence reads: CASSLGPTSGGERNEQFF. CDR3 DNA sequence: TGCGCCAGCAGCTTGGGGCCTACTAGCGGGGGGGAAAGGAATGAGCAGTTCTTC.

This chain connects TRBV4-1 to TRBJ2-5; 7 bases are shared with TRBD1. The CDR3 runs 15 residues. Germline V gene data show CDR1 as MGHRA and CDR2 as YSYEKL. J was trimmed by 5 bases and V by 3 bases; bases with no gene match: 9. CDR3 nucleotides: TGCGCCAGCAGCCAGGACAGGCGCACGTGGGAGACCCAGTACTTC. Its translation: CASSQDRRTWETQYF.

The gene calls are TRBV11-2 and TRBJ2-1; D is uncertain. Trimming shortened V by 5 bases and J by 2 bases, and 10 bases separated the two germline ends. The germline V gene has CDR1 SGHAT and CDR2 FQNNGV. The CDR3 covers 14 residues. The CDR3 coding sequence is TGTGCCAGCAGCCCGTTTCGCGCCTACAATGAGCAGTTCTTC. Translation gives CASSPFRAYNEQFF.

This clonotype appeared a few times. The chain uses TRBV10-3 and TRBJ2-5, with TRBD1 identical over 7 bases. Germline loops: CDR1 ENHRY, CDR2 SYGVKD. Unmatched junction bases numbered 2, after V lost 3 bases and J lost 4 bases. This CDR3 has 13 residues. CDR3: CAISEQGRETQYF. In DNA, the CDR3 is TGTGCCATCAGTGAACAGGGGAGAGAGACCCAGTACTTC.

V is TRBV7-9 and J is TRBJ1-2; unclear D gene. With 1 base removed from V and 2 bases from J, the gap between germline ends came to 14 bases. The germline CDR1 and CDR2 sequences are SEHNR and FQNEAQ (reference sequence). The CDR3 is 16 residues long. As DNA, the CDR3 is TGTGCCAGCAGCTTAGACAGAGCCTCGGGGAACTATGGCTACACCTTC. This sequence encodes CASSLDRASGNYGYTF.

This clonotype has only a few counts. The genes are TRBV29-1 and TRBJ2-7, with D perhaps matching TRBD1 (5 bases). The end of the DNA is better explained by TRBJ2-1, so the J call may be wrong. CDR1 is SQVTM and CDR2 is ANQGSEA in the germline V gene. The CDR3 spans 13 residues. For the CDR3, the DNA is TGCAGCGTCAGGGCCAACTCAAACAATGAGCAGTTCTTC. This gives the protein CSVRANSNNEQFF.

CDR3 nucleotides: TGTGCCAGCAGTGGAGGGACAGCAGCTAACTATGGCTACACCTTC. Translation gives CASSGGTAANYGYTF. The chain is built from TRBV6-1 and TRBJ1-2; 7 bases agree with TRBD1. Germline values: CDR1 MNHNS, CDR2 SASEGT. The CDR3 is 15 amino acids. J lost 0 bases, V lost 4 bases, and 5 bases had no gene match.

The chain combines TRBV11-2 with TRBJ1-4, with D maybe TRBD1 (5 bases). Trimming stripped 1 base from V and 7 bases from J, with 16 bases between. CDR1 SGHAT and CDR2 FQNNGV come from the germline V gene. This CDR3 is built from 16 residues. The CDR3 loop reads CASSLGGHGYGEKLFF. As DNA, the CDR3 is TGTGCCAGCAGCTTAGGAGGACACGGATATGGTGAAAAACTGTTTTTT. Drawing the rest from reference TRBV11-2 and TRBJ1-4, the complete variable domain is EAGVAQSPRYKIIEKRQSVAFWCNPISGHATLYWYQQILGQGPKLLIQFQNNGVVDDSQLPKDRFSAERLKGVDSTLKIQPAKLEDSAVYLCASSLGGHGYGEKLFFGSGTQLSVL.

CDR3 residues: CSVAQSGVYEQYF. DNA of the CDR3: TGCAGCGTTGCTCAGTCGGGGGTCTACGAGCAGTACTTC. This sequence joins TRBV29-1 and TRBJ2-7; possibly TRBD2 for D (6 bases). The CDR3 covers 13 residues. Germline lookup yields CDR1 SQVTM and CDR2 ANQGSEA. V was pared by 4 bases and J by 3 bases, with 13 bases between.

The rearrangement joins TRBV18 to TRBJ2-1; tentatively, D is TRBD1 (6 bases). V shed 0 bases and J shed 10 bases, with 19 bases lying between them. The CDR3 has 16 residues. Germline-derived CDR1 and CDR2 are KGHSH and LQKENI. The CDR3 nucleotides read TGTGCCAGCTCACCACCGGTGACAGGACGGACGGGGGAGCAGTTCTTC. It specifies CASSPPVTGRTGEQFF.

The chain links TRBV12-3 or TRBV12-4 to TRBJ1-2; D call uncertain. The CDR3 extends over 14 amino acids. Deletions cut 2 bases from V and 4 bases from J, with 11 bases between. For the CDR3, the DNA is TGTGCCAGCAGTTTAATGACGTATTCCTATGGCTACACCTTC. It encodes CASSLMTYSYGYTF.

The rearrangement uses TRBV5-5 and TRBJ2-3; D could derive from TRBD1 or TRBD2 (6 bases each). This CDR3 comprises 17 residues. Trimming took off 2 bases at V and 0 bases at J, with 16 bases between the two ends. Germline V gives CDR1 SGHKS, CDR2 YYEKEE (reference sequence). The chain's CDR3 is CASSLITTGTSTDTQYF. CDR3 in DNA: TGTGCCAGCAGCTTAATAACCACAGGGACTAGCACAGATACGCAGTATTTT.